Shown below are 13 T cell receptor beta chains from a single sample sequenced in a study of shared clonotypes between healthy human individuals (dated by TCRdb to 2019 to 2021). The library relied on the immunoSEQ multiplex PCR assay. Drawn from immuneACCESS, this table holds only the in-frame rearrangements with V and J called that TCRdb kept. Clones are partly lost; checked studies trace under half to an unresolved V gene and leave the rest unexplained. The sample has more than 500,000 clones on record, approximately 95% of them singletons. Approximately 0.11% of the sample lies in the top ten. CD8 naive samples were obtained by positive selection for CCR7 among CD45RO-negative cells, yielding a CD45RA+CCR7+ population from which TemRA cells were excluded. Sequenced sample: naive CD8+ T cells sorted from blood. The sample's cell subset or site label is to be understood as: CD45RA+CCR7+. These receptors all stem from a woman aged 30 to 39 in good health.

This rearrangement joins TRBV21-1 to TRBJ1-4. TRBV21-1 is a pseudogene. CDR3 size: 16 residues. CDR3 coding DNA: TGTGCCAGCAGCACACAGGCAAACCGGGGAAATGAAAAACTGTTTTTT. This codes for CASSTQANRGNEKLFF.

This rearrangement joins TRBV27 to TRBJ1-5, with 8 bases matching TRBD1. CDR1 is MNHEY and CDR2 is SMNVEV in the germline V gene (reference sequence). The CDR3 totals 12 residues. Unmatched junction bases numbered 1, after V lost 4 bases and J lost 8 bases. The CDR3, as DNA: TGTGCCAGCAGTTACAGGGGGGAGCCCCAGCATTTT. As protein: CASSYRGEPQHF.

The V gene is TRBV10-3, the J gene TRBJ1-1; no clear D gene. V was shortened by 0 bases and J by 11 bases, with 7 bases between the two germline ends. The length of the CDR3 is 11 residues. Looked up from germline, CDR1 is ENHRY and CDR2 is SYGVKD. As DNA, the CDR3 is TGTGCCATCAGTGAGTCATACGAGGCTTTCTTT. It translates to CAISESYEAFF.

This clone appeared a single time. This chain connects TRBV5-1 to TRBJ2-7; D unclear. The CDR3 covers 13 residues. V lost 0 bases and J 3 bases, leaving 7 bases between the germline ends. The V gene's germline CDR1 is SGHRS and CDR2 YFSETQ. CDR3 sequence reads: CASSLEEVYEQYF. CDR3 sequence (DNA): TGCGCCAGCAGCTTGGAAGAGGTCTACGAGCAGTACTTC.

This clone was observed a few times. This CDR3 reads CAISTVGANYGYTF. For the CDR3, the DNA is TGTGCCATCAGCACTGTGGGTGCCAACTATGGCTACACCTTC. This chain connects TRBV10-3 to TRBJ1-2; D remains ambiguous. The CDR3 extends over 14 amino acids. Germline lookup yields CDR1 ENHRY and CDR2 SYGVKD. Trimming removed 6 bases from V and 2 bases from J, with 13 bases in between.

The chain recombines TRBV30 with TRBJ2-1; D is unresolved. The ends were cut back, 2 bases at V and 8 bases at J, with 13 bases in the middle. The CDR3 loop spans 13 amino acids. Germline CDR1 GTSNPN, CDR2 SVGIG (reference sequence). CDR3 in DNA: TGTGCCTGGAGTATGGCAGCTGTCTATGAGCAGTTCTTC. As protein: CAWSMAAVYEQFF.

This sequence joins TRBV19 and TRBJ1-1; D unresolved. The CDR3 is 14 residues long. The germline V gene encodes CDR1 LNHDA and CDR2 SQIVND (reference sequence). The germline V and J ends were trimmed by 5 bases and 1 base, with 11 bases remaining between them. CDR3 in amino acids: CASSPALGNTEAFF. The CDR3 nucleotides are TGTGCCAGTAGTCCCGCGCTAGGGAACACTGAAGCTTTCTTT. Filled out from reference TRBV19 and TRBJ1-1, the complete variable domain reads DGGITQSPKYLFRKEGQNVTLSCEQNLNHDAMYWYRQDPGQGLRLIYYSQIVNDFQKGDIAEGYSVSREKKESFPLTVTSAQKNPTAFYLCASSPALGNTEAFFGQGTRLTVV.

This chain joins TRBV6-4 and TRBJ2-1, with 8 positions matching TRBD2. V trimming: 3 bases; J trimming: 4 bases; junction bases outside the gene matches: 2. CDR1 is MRHNA, CDR2 SNTAGT, per germline. The CDR3 runs 14 residues. The CDR3 loop reads CASSEAGGYNEQFF. CDR3 nucleotides: TGTGCCAGCAGTGAGGCGGGAGGATACAATGAGCAGTTCTTC.

The rearrangement uses TRBV27 and TRBJ1-2; D gene unclear. CDR3 length: 13 amino acids. The V and J ends lost 6 bases and 1 base respectively, with 9 bases between them. Germline-derived CDR1 and CDR2 are MNHEY and SMNVEV (reference sequence). As DNA, the CDR3 is TGTGCCAGCAGGAGCGGTATTAACTATGGCTACACCTTC. Translation gives CASRSGINYGYTF.

The chain recombines TRBV2 with TRBJ2-6; D is undetermined. The germline V gene encodes CDR1 SNHLY and CDR2 FYNNEI. Trimming took 8 bases from V and 3 from J, leaving 14 bases between them. This CDR3 has 15 amino acids. The CDR3 region has the DNA TGTGCCAGCGGTCCAAGGTCAGATGGGGCCAACGTCCTGACTTTC. Its protein product is CASGPRSDGANVLTF.

The chain joins TRBV6-5 to TRBJ2-7; TRBD2 agrees at 8 bases. Germline V gene sequence: CDR1 MNHEY, CDR2 SVGAGI. Trimming removed 0 bases from V and 2 bases from J; junction bases left unmatched: 6. The CDR3 consists of 16 residues. The CDR3 bases are TGTGCCAGCAGTTACTCCGGGGGGGAGAAGGCCTACGAGCAGTACTTC. It encodes CASSYSGGEKAYEQYF.

J is TRBJ2-7 and V is TRBV28; 7 bases are shared with TRBD2. CDR3 length: 15 residues. V trimming: 5 bases; J trimming: 0 bases; junction bases outside the gene matches: 7. Germline V gives CDR1 MDHEN, CDR2 SYDVKM. CDR3 coding DNA: TGTGCCAGCAGTGCCCGGGGCGGGAGCTCCTACGAGCAGTACTTC. As protein: CASSARGGSSYEQYF.

The chain couples TRBV7-6 to TRBJ2-7; 7 positions agree with TRBD2. From germline, CDR1 is SGHVS and CDR2 FNYEAQ. The CDR3 has 14 amino acids. Unmatched junction bases numbered 13, after V lost 9 bases and J lost 5 bases. CDR3 DNA: TGTGCCAGTTCCCCCGGGGAGGGAATGAACGAGCAGTACTTC. Its protein is CASSPGEGMNEQYF.